The 10 T cell receptor beta chains listed next were all sequenced from one sample in a study of PD-1 blockade in classical Hodgkin lymphoma. As to time point: cycle 4 day 1 (C4D1), after five to seven weeks of nivolumab. Relapse after autologous stem cell transplantation occurred in every patient, and brentuximab vedotin exposure varied. Purified CD4+ T cells were obtained from thawed PBMCs through magnetic negative selection. Repertoires were generated with immunoSEQ multiplex PCR, while TCRdb's copy carries only in-frame clones and drops some. The sample holds tens of thousands of clones, approximately 78% seen once. The material sequenced was CD4+ T cells from blood, taken before the fourth cycle of nivolumab. These receptors came from a human donor with classical Hodgkin lymphoma.

This clone has more than one count but fewer than ten. CDR3 region: CASSYPGYGYTF. CDR3 sequence (DNA): TGTGCCAGCAGCTATCCAGGATATGGCTACACCTTC. This rearrangement joins TRBV7-9 to TRBJ1-2; D is unresolved. V was shortened by 4 bases and J by 5 bases, with 8 bases between the two germline ends. The CDR3 sequence is 12 residues long. Germline V gene sequence: CDR1 SEHNR, CDR2 FQNEAQ (reference sequence).

This rearrangement joins TRBV28 to TRBJ2-7, with D unclear. The V gene lost 3 bases and the J gene lost 1 base, with 13 bases spanning the gap. CDR1 and CDR2 from the germline V gene are MDHEN and SYDVKM. The CDR3 spans 15 residues. CDR3 residues: CASSFSLGESYEQYF. CDR3 in DNA: TGTGCCAGCAGTTTCTCTTTGGGTGAATCCTACGAGCAGTACTTC. The full variable domain, its missing parts supplied by reference TRBV28 and TRBJ2-7, is DVKVTQSSRYLVKRTGEKVFLECVQDMDHENMFWYRQDPGLGLRLIYFSYDVKMKEKGDIPEGYSVSREKKERFSLILESASTNQTSMYLCASSFSLGESYEQYFGPGTRLTVT.

The chain recombines TRBV12-5 with TRBJ2-4, with D maybe TRBD1 (7 bases). V was trimmed by 8 bases and J by 6 bases, leaving 17 bases between them. This CDR3 has 14 residues. Germline loops: CDR1 LGHNT, CDR2 FRNRAP. CDR3 nucleotide sequence: TGTGCTAGTCGGGGGACAGAAGCCTTAAACATTCAGTACTTC. It codes for CASRGTEALNIQYF.

This clone showed up just once. The chain is built from TRBV13 and TRBJ1-3; the D gene is possibly TRBD1 (5 bases). Trimming took off 3 bases at V and 0 bases at J, with 9 bases between the two ends. Looked up from germline, CDR1 is PRHDT and CDR2 is FYEKMQ (reference sequence). CDR3 length equals 15 residues. This CDR3 reads CASSLGEFSGNTIYF. CDR3 nucleotides: TGTGCCAGCAGCTTGGGGGAATTCTCTGGAAACACCATATATTTT.

The rearrangement joins TRBV7-6 to TRBJ2-7, with D tentatively TRBD2 (6 bases). V dropped 1 base and J dropped 6 bases, with 13 bases sitting between them. Looked up from germline, CDR1 is SGHVS and CDR2 is FNYEAQ. The CDR3 has 14 amino acids. The CDR3 bases are TGTGCCAGCAGCTTAGTACAGTCCGGGAGCGAGCAGTACTTC. As protein: CASSLVQSGSEQYF.

The gene calls are TRBV7-9 and TRBJ1-1, with 9 nucleotides matching TRBD1. This CDR3 comprises 17 residues. Germline loops: CDR1 SEHNR, CDR2 FQNEAQ (reference sequence). The V segment lost 4 bases and the J segment 4 bases; nucleotides outside the gene matches: 13. The CDR3 loop reads CASSSSKGTGWSTEAFF. DNA for the CDR3: TGTGCCAGCAGCTCCTCGAAGGGGACAGGGTGGAGCACTGAAGCTTTCTTT.

The genes are TRBV18 and TRBJ1-6, with 7 bases fitting TRBD1. The J segment lost 7 bases and the V segment lost 2 bases, leaving 8 bases of the junction unmatched. The CDR3 is 16 amino acids. Germline CDR1 is KGHSH and CDR2 is LQKENI. CDR3 in amino acids: CASSPVPGQKNSPLHF. In DNA form, the CDR3 reads TGTGCCAGCTCACCAGTGCCGGGACAGAAAAATTCACCCCTCCACTTT.

The rearrangement uses TRBV5-1 and TRBJ1-2; no firm D call. The CDR3 loop spans 15 amino acids. CDR1 and CDR2 (germline): SGHRS, YFSETQ. Trimming shortened V by 0 bases and J by 4 bases, and 13 bases separated the two germline ends. CDR3 protein: CASSLERRSGYGYTF. The CDR3 DNA is TGCGCCAGCAGCTTGGAGCGGCGCAGTGGCTATGGCTACACCTTC.

This chain joins TRBV5-1 and TRBJ2-7; D is unresolved. The V end was cut by 0 bases, the J end by 0 bases, with 7 bases between. The V gene's germline CDR1 is SGHRS and CDR2 YFSETQ. The CDR3 totals 14 residues. The CDR3 bases are TGCGCCAGCAGCTTGGTTCCGAGCTCCTACGAGCAGTACTTC. Translation: CASSLVPSSYEQYF.

The chain has TRBV27 and TRBJ2-2; 12 positions match TRBD1. Trimming removed 6 bases from V and 0 bases from J; junction bases left unmatched: 14. The CDR3 is 20 amino acids. CDR1 and CDR2 from the germline V gene are MNHEY and SMNVEV (reference sequence). In DNA, the CDR3 is TGTGCCAGCAGGAGGGACAGGGGGCCGAATAAGATCGCGAACACCGGGGAGCTGTTTTTT. Translation gives CASRRDRGPNKIANTGELFF.